The clone carrying this TCR beta chain appeared a few times. CDR1 SGHVS and CDR2 FNYEAQ come from the germline V gene. This CDR3 comprises 18 residues. Unmatched junction bases numbered 17, after V lost 5 bases and J lost 8 bases. These data are taken from a study of cytotoxic CD8 clonotypes in ibrutinib-treated CLL. Profiling relied on immunoSEQ multiplex PCR, and the TCRdb table lists in-frame clones only, not all of them. There are about 21,000 clones in the sample; around 70% occur only once, and about a quarter lies in the top ten. The receptor was derived from a human donor with chronic lymphocytic leukemia. The chain couples TRBV7-6 to TRBJ2-1; TRBD1 agrees at 11 bases. Sequenced here: PBMCs, sampled before ibrutinib treatment. The DNA of the CDR3 is TGTGCCAGCAGCCCGAACGGGCGGGACAGGGGGTTTCGAGATGAGCAGTTCTTC. Translating gives CASSPNGRDRGFRDEQFF. Based on the CDR3 plus reference TRBV7-6 and TRBJ2-1, the full variable domain is GAGVSQSPRYKVTKRGQDVALRCDPISGHVSLYWYRQALGQGPEFLTYFNYEAQQDKSGLPNDRFSAERPEGSISTLTIQRTEQRDSAMYRCASSPNGRDRGFRDEQFFGPGTRLTVL.